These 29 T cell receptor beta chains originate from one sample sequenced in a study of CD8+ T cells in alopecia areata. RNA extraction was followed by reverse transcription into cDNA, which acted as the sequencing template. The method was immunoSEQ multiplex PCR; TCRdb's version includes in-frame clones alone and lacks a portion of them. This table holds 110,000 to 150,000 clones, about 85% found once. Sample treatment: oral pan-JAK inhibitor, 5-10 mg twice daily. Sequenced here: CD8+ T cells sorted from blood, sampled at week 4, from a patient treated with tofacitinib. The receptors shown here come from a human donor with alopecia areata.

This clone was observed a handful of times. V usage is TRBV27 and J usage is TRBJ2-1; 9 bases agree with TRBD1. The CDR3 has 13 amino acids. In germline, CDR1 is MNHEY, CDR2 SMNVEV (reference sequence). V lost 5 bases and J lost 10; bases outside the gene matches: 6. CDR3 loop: CASSPNRGPEQFF. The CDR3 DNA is TGTGCCAGCAGTCCGAACAGGGGGCCCGAGCAGTTCTTC.

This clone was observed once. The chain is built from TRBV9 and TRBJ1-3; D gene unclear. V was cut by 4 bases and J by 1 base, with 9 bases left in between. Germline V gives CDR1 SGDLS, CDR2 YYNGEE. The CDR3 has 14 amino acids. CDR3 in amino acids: CASSPSGSGNTIYF. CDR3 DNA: TGTGCCAGCAGCCCGTCCGGGTCTGGAAACACCATATATTTT.

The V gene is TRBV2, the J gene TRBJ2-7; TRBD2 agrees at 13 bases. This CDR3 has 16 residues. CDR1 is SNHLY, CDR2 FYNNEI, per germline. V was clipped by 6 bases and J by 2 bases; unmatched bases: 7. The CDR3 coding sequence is TGTGCCAGCAGGGGACTAGCGGGACGTCCGACCTACGAGCAGTACTTC. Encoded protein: CASRGLAGRPTYEQYF.

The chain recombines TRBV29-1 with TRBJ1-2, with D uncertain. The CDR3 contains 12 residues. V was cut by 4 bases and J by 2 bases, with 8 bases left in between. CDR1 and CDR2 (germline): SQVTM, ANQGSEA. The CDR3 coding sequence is TGCAGCGTTGTTGCGGGGAACTATGGCTACACCTTC. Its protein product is CSVVAGNYGYTF.

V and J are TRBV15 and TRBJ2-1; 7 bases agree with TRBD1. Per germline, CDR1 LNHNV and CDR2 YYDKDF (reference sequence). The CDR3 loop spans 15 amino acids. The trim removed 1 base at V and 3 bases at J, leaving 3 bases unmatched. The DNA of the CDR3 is TGTGCCACCAGCAGAGCCACAGGGGTCTACAATGAGCAGTTCTTC. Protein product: CATSRATGVYNEQFF.

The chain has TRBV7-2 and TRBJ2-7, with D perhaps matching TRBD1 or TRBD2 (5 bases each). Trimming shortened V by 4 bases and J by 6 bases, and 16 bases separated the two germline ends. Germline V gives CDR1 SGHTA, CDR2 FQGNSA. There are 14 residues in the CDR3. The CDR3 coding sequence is TGTGCCAGCAGCTGGGACCTCCTCGGAGCCGAGCAGTACTTC. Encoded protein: CASSWDLLGAEQYF.

CDR3 DNA sequence: TGTGCCATCAGTGGTGACTCCGGGACTCGTAATCCCTACGAGCAGTACTTC. Encoded protein: CAISGDSGTRNPYEQYF. This chain joins TRBV10-3 and TRBJ2-7, with a tentative D call TRBD2 (6 bases). Germline CDR1 is ENHRY and CDR2 is SYGVKD. Between the trimmed V and J ends, which lost 4 bases and 2 bases, there was a span of 21 bases. The CDR3 length is 17 residues.

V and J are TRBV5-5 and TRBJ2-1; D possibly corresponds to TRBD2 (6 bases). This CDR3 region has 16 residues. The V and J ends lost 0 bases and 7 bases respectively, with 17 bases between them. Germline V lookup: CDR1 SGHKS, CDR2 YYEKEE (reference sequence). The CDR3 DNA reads TGTGCCAGCAGCTTGGATGGAGGGTATGGGAGGAATGAGCAGTTCTTC. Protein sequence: CASSLDGGYGRNEQFF. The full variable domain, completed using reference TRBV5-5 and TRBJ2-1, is DAGVTQSPTHLIKTRGQQVTLRCSPISGHKSVSWYQQVLGQGPQFIFQYYEKEERGRGNFPDRFSARQFPNYSSELNVNALLLGDSALYLCASSLDGGYGRNEQFFGPGTRLTVL.

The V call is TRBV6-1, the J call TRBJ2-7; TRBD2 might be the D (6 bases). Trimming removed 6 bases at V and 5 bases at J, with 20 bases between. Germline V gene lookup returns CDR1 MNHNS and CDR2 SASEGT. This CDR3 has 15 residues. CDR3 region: CASREPRDLEDEQYF. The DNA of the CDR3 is TGTGCCAGCAGAGAACCCCGGGACTTGGAAGACGAGCAGTACTTC.

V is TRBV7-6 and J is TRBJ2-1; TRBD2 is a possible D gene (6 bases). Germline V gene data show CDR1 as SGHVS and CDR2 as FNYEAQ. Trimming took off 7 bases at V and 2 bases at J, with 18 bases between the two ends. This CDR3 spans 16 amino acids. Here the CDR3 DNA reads TGTGCCAGCACCCCCCTCGGGGGTCTCGCCTACAATGAGCAGTTCTTC. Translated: CASTPLGGLAYNEQFF.

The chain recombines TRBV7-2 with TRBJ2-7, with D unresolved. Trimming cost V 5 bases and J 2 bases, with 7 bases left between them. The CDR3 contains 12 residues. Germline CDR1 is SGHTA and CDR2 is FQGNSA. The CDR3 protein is CASSKNTYEQYF. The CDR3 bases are TGTGCCAGCAGCAAGAATACCTACGAGCAGTACTTC. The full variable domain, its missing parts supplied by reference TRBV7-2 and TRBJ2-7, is GAGVSQSPSNKVTEKGKDVELRCDPISGHTALYWYRQSLGQGLEFLIYFQGNSAPDKSGLPSDRFSAERTGGSVSTLTIQRTQQEDSAVYLCASSKNTYEQYFGPGTRLTVT.

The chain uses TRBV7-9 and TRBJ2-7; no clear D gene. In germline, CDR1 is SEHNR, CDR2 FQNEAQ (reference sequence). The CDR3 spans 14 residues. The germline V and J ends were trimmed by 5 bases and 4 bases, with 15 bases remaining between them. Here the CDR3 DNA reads TGTGCCAGCAGCCTCCTAGATTTGACTTACGAGCAGTACTTC. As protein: CASSLLDLTYEQYF.

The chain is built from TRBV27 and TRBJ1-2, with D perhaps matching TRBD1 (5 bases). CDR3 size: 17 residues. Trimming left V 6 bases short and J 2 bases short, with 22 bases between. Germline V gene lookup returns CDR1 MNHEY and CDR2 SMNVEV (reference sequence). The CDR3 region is CASRGNRNPAGNYGYTF. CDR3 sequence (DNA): TGTGCCAGCAGAGGAAACAGGAATCCGGCGGGCAACTATGGCTACACCTTC.

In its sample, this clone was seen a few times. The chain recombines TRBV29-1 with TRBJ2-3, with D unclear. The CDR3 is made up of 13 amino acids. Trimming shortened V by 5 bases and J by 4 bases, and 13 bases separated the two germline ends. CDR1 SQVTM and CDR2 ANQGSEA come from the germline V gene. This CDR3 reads CSVPTSPSDTQYF. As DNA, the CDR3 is TGCAGCGTTCCTACAAGCCCGTCAGATACGCAGTATTTT.

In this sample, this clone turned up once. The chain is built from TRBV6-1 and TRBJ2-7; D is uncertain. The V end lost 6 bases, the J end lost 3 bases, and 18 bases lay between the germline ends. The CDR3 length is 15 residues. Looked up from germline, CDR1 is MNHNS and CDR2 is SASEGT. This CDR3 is CASRFFGVGDYEQYF. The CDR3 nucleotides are TGTGCCAGCAGATTCTTTGGGGTGGGCGACTACGAGCAGTACTTC.

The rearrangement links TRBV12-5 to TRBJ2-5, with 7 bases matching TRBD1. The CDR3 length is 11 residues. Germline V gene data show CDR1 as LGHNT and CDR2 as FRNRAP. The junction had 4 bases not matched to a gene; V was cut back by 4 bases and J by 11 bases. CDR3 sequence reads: CASGSGTEQYF. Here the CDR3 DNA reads TGTGCTAGTGGTTCCGGGACAGAACAGTACTTC.

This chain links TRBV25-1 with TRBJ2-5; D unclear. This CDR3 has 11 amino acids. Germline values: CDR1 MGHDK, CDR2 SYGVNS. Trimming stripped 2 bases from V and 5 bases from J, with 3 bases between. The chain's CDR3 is CASSEGETQYF. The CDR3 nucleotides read TGTGCCAGCAGTGAAGGGGAGACCCAGTACTTC. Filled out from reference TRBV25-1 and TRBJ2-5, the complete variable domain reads EADIYQTPRYLVIGTGKKITLECSQTMGHDKMYWYQQDPGMELHLIHYSYGVNSTEKGDLSSESTVSRIRTEHFPLTLESARPSHTSQYLCASSEGETQYFGPGTRLLVL.

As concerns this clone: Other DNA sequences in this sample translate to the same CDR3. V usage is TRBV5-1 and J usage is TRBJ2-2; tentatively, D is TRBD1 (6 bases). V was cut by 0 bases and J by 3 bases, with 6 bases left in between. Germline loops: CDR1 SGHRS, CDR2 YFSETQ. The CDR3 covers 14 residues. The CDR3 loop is CASSLGTDTGELFF. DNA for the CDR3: TGCGCCAGCAGCTTGGGGACAGACACCGGGGAGCTGTTTTTT.

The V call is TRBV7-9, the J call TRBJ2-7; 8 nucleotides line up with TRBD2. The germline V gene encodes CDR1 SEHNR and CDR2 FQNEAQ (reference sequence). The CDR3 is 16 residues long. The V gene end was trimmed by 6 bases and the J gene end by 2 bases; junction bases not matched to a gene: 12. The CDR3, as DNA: TGTGCCAGCAGACCTGCTGTAGCGGGACTCACCTACGAGCAGTACTTC. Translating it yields CASRPAVAGLTYEQYF.

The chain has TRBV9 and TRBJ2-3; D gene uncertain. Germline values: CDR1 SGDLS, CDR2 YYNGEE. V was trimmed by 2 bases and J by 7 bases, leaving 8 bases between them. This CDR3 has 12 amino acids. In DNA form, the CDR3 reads TGTGCCAGCAGCGTCGGCAGCTATACGCAGTATTTT. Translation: CASSVGSYTQYF.

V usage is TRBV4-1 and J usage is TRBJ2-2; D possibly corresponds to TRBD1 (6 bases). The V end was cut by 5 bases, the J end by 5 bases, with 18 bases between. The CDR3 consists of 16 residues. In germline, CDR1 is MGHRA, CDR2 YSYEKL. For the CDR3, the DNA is TGCGCCAGCAGCTTTGAACAGGGTCGTGGTACCGGGGAGCTGTTTTTT. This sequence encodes CASSFEQGRGTGELFF.

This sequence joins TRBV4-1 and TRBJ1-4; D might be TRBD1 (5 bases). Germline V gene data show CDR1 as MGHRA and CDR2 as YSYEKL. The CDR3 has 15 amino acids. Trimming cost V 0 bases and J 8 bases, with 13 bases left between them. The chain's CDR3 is CASSQEGVFEEKLFF. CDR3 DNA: TGCGCCAGCAGCCAAGAGGGGGTATTCGAGGAAAAACTGTTTTTT.

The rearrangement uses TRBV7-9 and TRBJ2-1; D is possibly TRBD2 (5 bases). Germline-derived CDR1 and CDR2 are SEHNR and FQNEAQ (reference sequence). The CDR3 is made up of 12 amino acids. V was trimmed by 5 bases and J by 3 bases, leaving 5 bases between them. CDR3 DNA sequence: TGTGCCAGCAGCGCGGGCTACAATGAGCAGTTCTTC. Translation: CASSAGYNEQFF.

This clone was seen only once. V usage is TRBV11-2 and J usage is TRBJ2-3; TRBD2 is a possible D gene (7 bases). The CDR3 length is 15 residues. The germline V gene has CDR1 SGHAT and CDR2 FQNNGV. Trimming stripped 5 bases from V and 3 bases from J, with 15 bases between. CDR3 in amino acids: CASSTGGAGTDTQYF. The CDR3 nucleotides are TGTGCCAGCAGCACTGGGGGGGCCGGGACAGATACGCAGTATTTT.

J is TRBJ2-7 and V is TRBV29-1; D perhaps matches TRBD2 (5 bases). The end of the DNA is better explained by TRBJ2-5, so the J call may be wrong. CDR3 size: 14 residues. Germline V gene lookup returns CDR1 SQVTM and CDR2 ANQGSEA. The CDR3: CSVVIGPGWETQYF. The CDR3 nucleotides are TGCAGCGTCGTCATCGGTCCGGGATGGGAGACCCAGTACTTC.

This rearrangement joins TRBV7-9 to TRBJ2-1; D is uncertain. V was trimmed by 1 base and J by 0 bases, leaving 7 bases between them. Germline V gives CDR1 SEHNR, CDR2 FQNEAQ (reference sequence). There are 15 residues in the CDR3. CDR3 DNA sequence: TGTGCCAGCAGCTTAGGGCCAGGCTCCTACAATGAGCAGTTCTTC. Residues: CASSLGPGSYNEQFF.

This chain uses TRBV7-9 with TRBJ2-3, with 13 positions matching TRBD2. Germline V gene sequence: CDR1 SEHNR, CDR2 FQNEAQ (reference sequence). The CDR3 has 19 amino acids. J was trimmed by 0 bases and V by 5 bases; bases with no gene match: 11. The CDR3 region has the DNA TGTGCCAGCAGCCCCCGACTAGCGGGGGGCTCTACTAGCACAGATACGCAGTATTTT. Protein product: CASSPRLAGGSTSTDTQYF. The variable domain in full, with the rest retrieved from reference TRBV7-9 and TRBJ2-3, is DTGVSQNPRHKITKRGQNVTFRCDPISEHNRLYWYRQTLGQGPEFLTYFQNEAQLEKSRLLSDRFSAERPKGSFSTLEIQRTEQGDSAMYLCASSPRLAGGSTSTDTQYFGPGTRLTVL.

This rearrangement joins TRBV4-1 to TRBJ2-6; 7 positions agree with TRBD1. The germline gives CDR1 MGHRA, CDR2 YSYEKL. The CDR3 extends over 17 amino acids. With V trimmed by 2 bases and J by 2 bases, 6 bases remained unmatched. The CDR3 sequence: CASSQQGQTPGANVLTF. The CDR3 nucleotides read TGCGCCAGCAGCCAACAGGGACAGACGCCTGGGGCCAACGTCCTGACTTTC.

The CDR3 protein is CAWTSGMISYNEQFF. The CDR3 nucleotides are TGTGCCTGGACTAGCGGGATGATTTCCTACAATGAGCAGTTCTTC. The chain carries TRBV30 and TRBJ2-1, with TRBD2 matching 9 bases. V shed 4 bases and J 1 base; nucleotides not matched to a gene: 5. The CDR3 sequence is 15 residues long. The germline CDR1 and CDR2 sequences are GTSNPN and SVGIG (reference sequence).